These T cell receptor beta chains were read from a single sample in a study of regulatory dendritic cells for organ transplantation. What these receptors recognize is not known. Data came from immunoSEQ multiplex PCR; TCRdb stores just in-frame clones and leaves some out. This sample carries approximately 22,000 clones, 80% to 90% of them seen once, and the ten largest clones take about 0.68%. The sequencing sample was made of naive CD4+ T cells from blood cultured with regulatory dendritic cells. The receptors originated from a human donor in good health. Each CDR3 is given with its conserved first and last residue. The order of the fields is D gene, V gene, J gene, clone size, CDR3 protein, CDR3 DNA. D genes are given only for firm matches. Clone sizes are given selectively: once, few, many, or a class where the clone is expanded.

>NA|TRBV6-1|TRBJ1-5|NA
CASSVGGLGSAQHF
TGTGCCAGCAGTGTGGGAGGTCTGGGATCAGCCCAGCATTTT
>NA|TRBV30|TRBJ2-3|NA
CAWNVVRGGTDTQYF
TGTGCCTGGAACGTCGTGAGGGGGGGCACAGATACGCAGTATTTT
>NA|TRBV19|TRBJ1-5|NA
CASSLRGSNQPQHF
TGTGCCAGTAGTCTCAGGGGCAGCAATCAGCCCCAGCATTTT
>TRBD2|TRBV7-7|TRBJ2-3|NA
CASSLNSGSTDTQYF
TGTGCTAGCAGCTTGAATAGCGGGTCCACAGATACGCAGTATTTT
>TRBD1|TRBV30|TRBJ1-4|once
CAWRGLGQGDEKLFF
TGTGCCTGGAGGGGATTGGGACAGGGGGATGAAAAACTGTTTTTT
>NA|TRBV2|TRBJ1-5|few
CASRARQTHQPQHF
TGTGCCAGCAGGGCCCGACAGACCCATCAGCCCCAGCATTTT
>NA|TRBV5-1|TRBJ2-1|NA
CASSGRTKAVENEQFF
TGCGCCAGCAGCGGAAGGACCAAGGCAGTAGAGAATGAGCAGTTCTTC
>NA|TRBV30|TRBJ2-2|NA
CARTTGRSTNTGELFF
TGTGCCCGCACCACCGGACGCTCAACGAACACCGGGGAGCTGTTTTTT
>NA|TRBV6-1|TRBJ2-1|NA
CASSDPLLRGDSYNEQFF
TGTGCCAGCAGTGATCCCCTCCTCCGCGGTGACTCCTACAATGAGCAGTTCTTC
>NA|TRBV18|TRBJ2-7|NA
CASSLDREQYF
TGTGCCAGCTCGCTAGACAGGGAGCAGTACTTC
>NA|TRBV7-9|TRBJ2-7|NA
CASSLAADRYEQYF
TGTGCCAGCAGCTTAGCAGCAGACCGGTACGAGCAGTACTTC
>NA|TRBV11-2|TRBJ1-1|NA
CASSLGGTGNAEAFF
TGTGCCAGCAGCTTAGGGGGTACAGGGAACGCTGAAGCTTTCTTT
>TRBD2|TRBV28|TRBJ2-2|NA
CASRHGGVPTGELFF
TGTGCCAGCAGACATGGGGGGGTTCCCACCGGGGAGCTGTTTTTT
>TRBD2|TRBV12-5|TRBJ2-7|NA
CASASGAGVGPYEQYF
TGTGCTAGTGCTAGTGGAGCGGGAGTTGGCCCCTACGAGCAGTACTTC
>NA|TRBV28|TRBJ2-3|NA
CASSLAGKDTQYF
TGTGCCAGCAGTTTAGCGGGCAAAGATACGCAGTATTTT
>NA|TRBV28|TRBJ2-4|NA
CASSPRGSAKNIQYF
TGTGCCAGCAGTCCCAGGGGAAGCGCCAAAAACATTCAGTACTTC
>TRBD2|TRBV7-2|TRBJ2-2|NA
CASSPLRRLAGTGELFF
TGTGCCAGCAGCCCCCTCCGAAGGCTAGCGGGGACCGGGGAGCTGTTTTTT
>TRBD1|TRBV7-2|TRBJ2-7|NA
CASSPGTVAYEQYF
TGTGCCAGCAGCCCCGGGACAGTCGCCTACGAGCAGTACTTC